These 2 T cell receptor beta chains originate from one sample sequenced in a study of blood T cells in healthy people across ages. A sample-barcoded 5' primer and a J-beta primer mix were used in a second PCR of roughly 6 to 11 cycles. TCRdb reprocessed the 5' RACE reads via MiXCR and lists one record per CDR3 protein. The data show 780,000 or so distinct CDR3 sequences, 56% seen once. Sequenced material: blood. These receptors came from a middle-aged man in good health.

The chain carries TRBV4-3 and TRBJ2-5, with D possibly TRBD1 on 5 matching bases. Trimming cost V 0 bases and J 5 bases, with 13 bases left between them. This CDR3 has 15 amino acids. Germline CDR1 and CDR2: LGHNA and YSLEER. The CDR3 DNA is TGCGCCAGCAGCCAAGATGTTGGCAGGGTGGAGACCCAGTACTTC. Translated, it gives CASSQDVGRVETQYF.

The V gene is TRBV5-5, the J gene TRBJ2-3; TRBD1 is a possible D gene (5 bases). Germline CDR1 SGHKS, CDR2 YYEKEE (reference sequence). Deletions cut 0 bases from V and 6 bases from J, with 20 bases between. The CDR3 runs to 17 residues. The CDR3 DNA follows: TGTGCCAGCAGCTTGGGGGCAGGGATGGGTATCGAGGATACGCAGTATTTT. Encoded protein: CASSLGAGMGIEDTQYF.